This is a list of T cell receptor beta chains from one sample in a study of blood T cells in healthy people across ages. Using its own MiXCR run on the 5' RACE reads, TCRdb lists one record per CDR3 protein. This sample has approximately 1.5 million distinct CDR3 sequences, with about 42% found just once. Sequenced material: blood. The origin of the receptors is a woman aged 18 to 35 in good health. CDR3s leave out the opening cysteine and the closing phenylalanine or tryptophan. The order of the fields is V gene, J gene, CDR3 protein.

>TRBV4-2|TRBJ2-3
VSSQEIRAGRTSGYSTDTQY
>TRBV20-1|TRBJ2-7
SARAWGGVPIDEQY
>TRBV5-1|NA
ASSLAWRGISYEQF
>TRBV7-3|NA
ASSQTMVETQY
>TRBV6-5|TRBJ1-4
ASRLLGGEKLF
>TRBV29-1|TRBJ2-3
NVTIGSADTQY
>TRBV4-1|TRBJ1-2
ASSQDLRGGQGYGYT
>TRBV12-3/TRBV12-4|TRBJ2-5
ASRLDRGREETQY
>TRBV6-6|TRBJ1-1
ASSGTGFPEAF
>TRBV9|TRBJ2-3
ASSVDGGRGTTQY
>TRBV27|TRBJ2-7
ASSLIGGAYNEQY
>TRBV5-1|TRBJ2-3
ASSLLAGVADMQY
>TRBV20-1|TRBJ1-5
SARDTNSPGTQPQH
>TRBV27|TRBJ2-3
ASIYRGVPDTQY
>TRBV20-1|TRBJ2-1
RIIGRGYNEQF
>TRBV20-1|TRBJ1-5
SARDRLGGDQPQH
>TRBV4-2|TRBJ2-7
ASSLGTSGGYYEQY
>TRBV7-8|NA
ASSLTGTGYYEQY
>TRBV5-1|TRBJ2-3
ASSLETDTQY
>TRBV4-3|TRBJ1-5
ASSQDFRGGNQPQH
>TRBV28|TRBJ2-7
ASSSAGGLVEQY
>TRBV7-2|TRBJ1-5
ASSLGIASNQPQH
>TRBV29-1|TRBJ1-2
SVSGMRYGYT
>TRBV7-2|TRBJ2-7
ASSLGFTVTYEQY